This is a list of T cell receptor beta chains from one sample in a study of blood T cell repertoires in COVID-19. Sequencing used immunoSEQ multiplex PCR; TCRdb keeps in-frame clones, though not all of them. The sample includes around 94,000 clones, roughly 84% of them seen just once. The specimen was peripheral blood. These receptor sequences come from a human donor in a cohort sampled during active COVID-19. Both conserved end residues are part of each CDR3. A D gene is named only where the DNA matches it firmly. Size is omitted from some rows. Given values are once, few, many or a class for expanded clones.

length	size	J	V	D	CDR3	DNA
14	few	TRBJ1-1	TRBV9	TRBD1	CASSADRGGTEAFF	TGTGCCAGCAGCGCGGACAGGGGGGGCACTGAAGCTTTCTTT
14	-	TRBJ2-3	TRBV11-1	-	CASNDAGLTDTQYF	TGTGCCAGCAACGACGCGGGGTTAACAGATACGCAGTATTTT
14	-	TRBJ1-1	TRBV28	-	CASSTQGGNTEAFF	TGTGCCAGCAGTACACAGGGCGGGAACACTGAAGCTTTCTTT
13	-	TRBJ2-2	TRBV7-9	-	CASSLQGGGELFF	TGTGCCAGCAGCTTGCAGGGTGGCGGGGAGCTGTTTTTT
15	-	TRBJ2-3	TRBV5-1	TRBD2	CASRFAGESTDTQYF	TGCGCCAGCAGATTTGCGGGGGAGAGCACAGATACGCAGTATTTT
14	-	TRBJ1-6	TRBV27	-	CASGTDGNNSPLHF	TGTGCCAGCGGTACAGACGGAAATAATTCACCCCTCCACTTT
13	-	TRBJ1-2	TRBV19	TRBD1	CAAAGQGFYGYTF	TGTGCCGCCGCGGGACAGGGGTTCTATGGCTACACCTTC
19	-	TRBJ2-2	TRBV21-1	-	CASSKELAGGPLNTGELFF	TGTGCCAGCAGCAAAGAACTAGCGGGGGGCCCTTTGAACACCGGGGAGCTGTTTTTT
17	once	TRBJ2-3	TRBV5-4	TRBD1	CASSLWSRDRGRDTQYF	TGTGCCAGCAGCTTGTGGTCCCGGGACAGGGGACGGGATACGCAGTATTTT
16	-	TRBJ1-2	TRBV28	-	CASSLKARAQGYSYTF	TGTGCCAGCAGTTTAAAGGCCAGGGCCCAAGGCTATAGCTACACCTTC
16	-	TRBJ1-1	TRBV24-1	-	CATMAGKGRRNTEAFF	TGTGCCACCATGGCCGGGAAAGGGAGAAGGAACACTGAAGCTTTCTTT
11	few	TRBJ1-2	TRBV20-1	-	CSATGDYGYTF	TGCAGTGCTACCGGGGACTATGGCTACACCTTC
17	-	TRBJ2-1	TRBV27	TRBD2	CASSLRTSGGVHNEQFF	TGTGCCAGCAGTTTGAGAACTAGCGGGGGGGTGCACAATGAGCAGTTCTTC
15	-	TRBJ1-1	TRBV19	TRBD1	CASSIGQPGDSEAFF	TGTGCCAGTAGTATAGGACAACCGGGGGACAGTGAAGCTTTCTTT
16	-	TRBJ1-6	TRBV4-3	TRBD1	CASSPYRTGNDSPLHF	TGCGCCAGCAGCCCCTACAGGACAGGGAACGATTCACCCCTCCACTTT
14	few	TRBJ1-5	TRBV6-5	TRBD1	CASRRRQGHQPQHF	TGTGCCAGCAGGCGCCGACAGGGGCATCAGCCCCAGCATTTT
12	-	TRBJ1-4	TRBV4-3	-	CASSQDTGKLFF	TGCGCCAGCAGCCAAGACACGGGAAAACTGTTTTTT
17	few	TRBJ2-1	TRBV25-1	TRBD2	CASSALPGLAGYNEQFF	TGTGCCAGCAGTGCCCTTCCGGGACTAGCGGGGTACAATGAGCAGTTCTTC
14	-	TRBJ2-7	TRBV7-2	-	CASSLRQGTYEQYF	TGTGCCAGCAGCTTAAGGCAGGGAACCTACGAGCAGTACTTC
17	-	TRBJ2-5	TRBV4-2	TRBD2	CASSQGASGGAGETQYF	TGTGCCAGCAGCCAAGGGGCTAGCGGGGGGGCCGGGGAGACCCAGTACTTC
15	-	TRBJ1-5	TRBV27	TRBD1	CASSRGQNFNQPQHF	TGTGCCAGCAGCCGGGGACAGAACTTCAATCAGCCCCAGCATTTT
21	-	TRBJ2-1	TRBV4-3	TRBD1	CASSQGSFRKIDRGRFNEQFF	TGCGCCAGCAGCCAAGGGTCGTTTAGGAAAATCGACAGGGGGAGGTTTAATGAGCAGTTCTTC
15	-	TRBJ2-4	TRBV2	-	CASSESIAAKNIQYF	TGTGCCAGCAGTGAGAGTATCGCGGCCAAAAACATTCAGTACTTC
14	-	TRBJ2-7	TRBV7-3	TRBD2	CASSLYGGDYEQYF	TGTGCCAGCAGCTTATACGGGGGGGACTACGAGCAGTACTTC
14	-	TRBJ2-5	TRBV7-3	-	CASSLAGYQETQYF	TGTGCCAGCAGCTTAGCCGGGTACCAAGAGACCCAGTACTTC
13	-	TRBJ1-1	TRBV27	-	CASSAQRYTEAFF	TGTGCCAGCAGTGCACAGAGATACACTGAAGCTTTCTTT
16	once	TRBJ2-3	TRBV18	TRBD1	CASSLGTGASTDTQYF	TGTGCCAGCTCACTTGGGACAGGGGCTAGCACAGATACGCAGTATTTT
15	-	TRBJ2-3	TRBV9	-	CASSPTTGGAYTQYF	TGTGCCAGCAGCCCTACTACGGGGGGCGCATATACGCAGTATTTT
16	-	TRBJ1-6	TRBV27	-	CASRRGDTSYNSPLHF	TGTGCCAGCAGACGTGGTGACACCTCCTATAATTCACCCCTCCACTTT
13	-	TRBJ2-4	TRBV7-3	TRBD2	CASSPAGGNIQYF	TGTGCCAGCAGCCCCGCGGGGGGAAACATTCAGTACTTC
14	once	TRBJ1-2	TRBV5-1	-	CASSFSQNVYGYTF	TGCGCCAGCAGCTTCTCCCAGAACGTCTATGGCTACACCTTC